The 24 T cell receptor beta chains in this list originate from one sample, sequenced in a study of T-cell reconstitution after alpha-beta-depleted transplantation in children. Construction of the TCRbeta library involved unique molecular identifiers. TCRdb re-called the PCR reads with MiXCR, one entry per CDR3 protein. This table has 200,000 to 250,000 distinct CDR3 sequences, 9.5% to 13% appearing once. The sample in question was PBMCs, obtained before TCRalphabeta/CD19-depleted stem cell transplant. Receptors were obtained from a child younger than two with acute myeloid leukemia, due to receive a stem cell transplant.

This clonotype came up many times. The chain is built from TRBV12-3 or TRBV12-4 and TRBJ2-1; D is possibly TRBD1 or TRBD2 (5 bases each). The V end lost 6 bases, the J end lost 3 bases, and 15 bases lay between the germline ends. CDR3 length: 15 amino acids. For the CDR3, the DNA is TGTGCCAGCAGCCCTTTGGGACGGAACTACAATGAGCAGTTCTTC. Translation: CASSPLGRNYNEQFF.

This clonotype occurred many times. The rearrangement uses TRBV20-1 and TRBJ2-7, with a weak D call TRBD1 (6 bases). Trimming removed 3 bases from V and 2 bases from J, with 14 bases in between. Germline values: CDR1 DFQATT, CDR2 SNEGSKA (reference sequence). The CDR3 spans 14 residues. The CDR3 is CSASSTGGTYEQYF. DNA of the CDR3: TGCAGTGCTAGCTCGACAGGAGGAACCTACGAGCAGTACTTC.

This clonotype turned up a few times. This sequence joins TRBV30 and TRBJ1-2; no firm D call. CDR1 GTSNPN and CDR2 SVGIG come from the germline V gene (reference sequence). V dropped 0 bases and J dropped 6 bases, with 14 bases sitting between them. This CDR3 is 14 amino acids long. The CDR3 sequence: CAWSVGYGSHGYTF. CDR3 DNA sequence: TGTGCCTGGAGTGTGGGGTACGGGTCCCATGGCTACACCTTC.

Only a few counts were recorded for this clonotype. The V gene is TRBV10-3, the J gene TRBJ2-7, with D unclear. Between the trimmed V and J ends, which lost 4 bases and 2 bases, there was a span of 12 bases. CDR1 is ENHRY, CDR2 SYGVKD, per germline. This CDR3 is 14 amino acids long. The CDR3 nucleotides read TGTGCCATCAGTGCGGCCCCAACAGCCTACGAGCAGTACTTC. Protein product: CAISAAPTAYEQYF.

This clonotype has a count of ten or more. This CDR3 is CSAGGLSNTEAFF. DNA for the CDR3: TGCAGTGCCGGAGGACTATCGAACACTGAAGCTTTCTTT. The chain recombines TRBV20-1 with TRBJ1-1, with no clear D. V was trimmed by 6 bases and J by 1 base, leaving 12 bases between them. Germline loops: CDR1 DFQATT, CDR2 SNEGSKA (reference sequence). The CDR3 has 13 residues.

This clonotype was counted many times. The chain is built from TRBV12-3 or TRBV12-4 and TRBJ2-3, with 9 bases identical to TRBD2. This CDR3 is 18 amino acids long. The V segment lost 1 base and the J segment 5 bases; nucleotides outside the gene matches: 13. This chain's CDR3 is CASSLEAGSGGQGDTQYF. For the CDR3, the DNA is TGTGCCAGCAGTTTAGAGGCGGGTAGCGGGGGTCAAGGAGATACGCAGTATTTT.

This clonotype was observed at least ten times. The J gene is TRBJ2-5, the V gene TRBV29-1, with D uncertain. CDR1 and CDR2 (germline): SQVTM, ANQGSEA. This CDR3 region has 13 residues. Trimming pared 0 bases from V and 5 bases from J, leaving 10 bases between. The CDR3 bases are TGCAGCGTTGAAGAAACCCTCAGGGAGACCCAGTACTTC. This codes for CSVEETLRETQYF.

This clonotype occurred once. A much larger clone is a single base away; this may be a read error. The genes are TRBV10-3 and TRBJ2-3, with D perhaps given as TRBD1 or TRBD2 (6 bases each). The germline CDR1 and CDR2 sequences are ENHRY and SYGVKD. The CDR3 extends over 16 amino acids. CDR3 in DNA: TGTGTCATCAGTGAGTCCCCCATCGGGGGCAGAGATACGCAGTATTTT. Translated: CVISESPIGGRDTQYF.

This clonotype was seen many times. V and J are TRBV2 and TRBJ2-5; D gene uncertain. This CDR3 region has 16 residues. Germline-derived CDR1 and CDR2 are SNHLY and FYNNEI. The germline V and J ends were trimmed by 4 bases and 1 base, with 16 bases remaining between them. Here the CDR3 DNA reads TGTGCCAGCAGTGTCACCCTTGGAACGGTCCAAGAGACCCAGTACTTC. This sequence encodes CASSVTLGTVQETQYF.

This clonotype has at least ten counts. The V and J genes are TRBV19 and TRBJ1-5; 8 bases map to TRBD1. This CDR3 region has 16 residues. V shed 6 bases and J 2 bases; nucleotides not matched to a gene: 9. Germline V lookup: CDR1 LNHDA, CDR2 SQIVND (reference sequence). The CDR3 sequence: CASRTRTGNRNQPQHF. CDR3 DNA sequence: TGTGCCAGTAGGACACGGACAGGGAATCGCAATCAGCCCCAGCATTTT.

This clonotype was picked up many times. The chain is built from TRBV7-2 and TRBJ2-7; no clear D. V was cut by 5 bases and J by 6 bases, with 20 bases left in between. CDR1 and CDR2 from the germline V gene are SGHTA and FQGNSA. The CDR3 runs to 15 residues. CDR3 sequence: CASSLGLLGRGEQYF. CDR3 bases: TGTGCCAGCAGCCTGGGCCTCCTAGGACGCGGCGAGCAGTACTTC.

V gene TRBV10-1 combines with J gene TRBJ2-5; no clear D gene. Germline V gives CDR1 WNHNN, CDR2 SYGVQD (reference sequence). The V end was cut by 6 bases, the J end by 4 bases, with 6 bases between. This CDR3 has 11 amino acids. The CDR3 DNA reads as TGCGCCAGCAGCCACGGAGAGACCCAGTACTTC. Translated, it gives CASSHGETQYF.

Ten or more counts support this clonotype. The gene calls are TRBV12-3 or TRBV12-4 and TRBJ2-3; D might be TRBD2 (6 bases). This CDR3 is built from 13 residues. V lost 9 bases, J lost 2 bases, and 12 bases lay in between. CDR3 DNA sequence: TGTGCCAGTCGGGAGTTTATCACAGATACGCAGTATTTT. It yields the protein CASREFITDTQYF.

The chain uses TRBV28 and TRBJ1-1; the D is unclear. The CDR3 has 14 residues. The germline CDR1 and CDR2 sequences are MDHEN and SYDVKM. V lost 4 bases and J 1 base, leaving 10 bases between the germline ends. The CDR3 loop is CASSSRAGNTEAFF. Written as DNA, the CDR3 is TGTGCCAGCAGTTCGCGGGCAGGGAACACTGAAGCTTTCTTT.

This clonotype was counted at least ten times. This chain joins TRBV20-1 and TRBJ2-3; tentatively, D is TRBD2 (6 bases). V was cut by 1 base and J by 0 bases, with 11 bases left in between. The CDR3 length is 15 residues. In germline, CDR1 is DFQATT, CDR2 SNEGSKA (reference sequence). The CDR3 is CSARVGSGSTDTQYF. The DNA of the CDR3 is TGCAGTGCTAGAGTGGGGAGCGGGAGCACAGATACGCAGTATTTT.

At least ten counts were recorded for this clonotype. The gene calls are TRBV29-1 and TRBJ1-1; no firm D call. CDR1 and CDR2 (germline): SQVTM, ANQGSEA. CDR3 length: 13 amino acids. Trimming pared 0 bases from V and 1 base from J, leaving 6 bases between. CDR3 sequence: CSVEDLANTEAFF. The CDR3 DNA is TGCAGCGTTGAAGATCTTGCGAACACTGAAGCTTTCTTT. Complete variable domain (other parts from reference TRBV29-1 and TRBJ1-1): SAVISQKPSRDICQRGTSLTIQCQVDSQVTMMFWYRQQPGQSLTLIATANQGSEATYESGFVIDKFPISRPNLTFSTLTVSNMSPEDSSIYLCSVEDLANTEAFFGQGTRLTVV.

This clonotype was observed a few times. This chain joins TRBV12-3 or TRBV12-4 and TRBJ1-6; possible D gene TRBD1, 5 bases. V was pared by 7 bases and J by 5 bases, with 6 bases between. This CDR3 has 12 amino acids. The CDR3 reads CASIGDNSPLHF. CDR3 nucleotides: TGTGCCAGCATAGGGGATAATTCACCCCTCCACTTT.

This clonotype was picked up many times. This chain links TRBV9 with TRBJ2-1; TRBD1 aligns across 8 bases. Trimming took 0 bases from V and 7 from J; bases not matched to a gene: 9. Germline CDR1 reads SGDLS; CDR2 reads YYNGEE. This CDR3 spans 16 amino acids. The DNA of the CDR3 is TGTGCCAGCAGCGTAGGGTCAGGGGGCGATGGAAATGAGCAGTTCTTC. This translates into CASSVGSGGDGNEQFF.

This clonotype was recorded many times. The chain carries TRBV29-1 and TRBJ2-5; 11 nucleotides line up with TRBD2. Germline-derived CDR1 and CDR2 are SQVTM and ANQGSEA. The CDR3 spans 15 residues. The V gene end was trimmed by 2 bases and the J gene end by 3 bases; junction bases not matched to a gene: 5. The CDR3 protein is CSVEIAGGPEETQYF. The CDR3 DNA sequence: TGCAGCGTTGAAATAGCGGGAGGGCCGGAAGAGACCCAGTACTTC. Drawing the rest from reference TRBV29-1 and TRBJ2-5, the complete variable domain is SAVISQKPSRDICQRGTSLTIQCQVDSQVTMMFWYRQQPGQSLTLIATANQGSEATYESGFVIDKFPISRPNLTFSTLTVSNMSPEDSSIYLCSVEIAGGPEETQYFGPGTRLLVL.

V is TRBV29-1 and J is TRBJ1-1; D remains unclear. The ends were cut back, 5 bases at V and 6 bases at J, with 16 bases in the middle. The CDR3 runs to 13 residues. From germline, CDR1 is SQVTM and CDR2 ANQGSEA. CDR3 in amino acids: CSVWERNGAEAFF. CDR3 in DNA: TGCAGCGTTTGGGAGCGGAACGGAGCTGAAGCTTTCTTT.

The table lists this clonotype with many counts. The chain has TRBV20-1 and TRBJ2-2, with D maybe TRBD1 (6 bases). This CDR3 is built from 14 residues. Germline assignment: CDR1 DFQATT and CDR2 SNEGSKA (reference sequence). V lost 5 bases, J lost 4 bases, and 14 bases lay in between. The CDR3 spells CSAPTRGSTGELFF. The CDR3 nucleotides read TGCAGTGCTCCGACCAGGGGCTCCACCGGGGAGCTGTTTTTT.

Ten or more counts support this clonotype. The gene calls are TRBV18 and TRBJ1-3; perhaps TRBD1 as D (6 bases). Germline V gene data show CDR1 as KGHSH and CDR2 as LQKENI. The V gene lost 3 bases and the J gene lost 0 bases, with 12 bases spanning the gap. This CDR3 spans 16 amino acids. The CDR3 DNA is TGTGCCAGCTCACCCTATGGGACAACCTCTGGAAACACCATATATTTT. Its translation is CASSPYGTTSGNTIYF.

This clonotype was seen many times. The chain recombines TRBV12-3 or TRBV12-4 with TRBJ2-3; D call uncertain. The CDR3 contains 15 residues. Trimming cost V 5 bases and J 1 base, with 13 bases left between them. The CDR3 reads CASSPDPFRTDTQYF. The CDR3 bases are TGTGCCAGCAGTCCAGACCCCTTTCGCACAGATACGCAGTATTTT.

This clonotype has at least ten counts. V usage is TRBV20-1 and J usage is TRBJ2-7; D is undetermined. V lost 2 bases and J 3 bases, leaving 2 bases between the germline ends. Germline CDR1 reads DFQATT; CDR2 reads SNEGSKA (reference sequence). The CDR3 is made up of 10 amino acids. For the CDR3, the DNA is TGCAGTGCTAGACACTACGAGCAGTACTTC. It encodes CSARHYEQYF.